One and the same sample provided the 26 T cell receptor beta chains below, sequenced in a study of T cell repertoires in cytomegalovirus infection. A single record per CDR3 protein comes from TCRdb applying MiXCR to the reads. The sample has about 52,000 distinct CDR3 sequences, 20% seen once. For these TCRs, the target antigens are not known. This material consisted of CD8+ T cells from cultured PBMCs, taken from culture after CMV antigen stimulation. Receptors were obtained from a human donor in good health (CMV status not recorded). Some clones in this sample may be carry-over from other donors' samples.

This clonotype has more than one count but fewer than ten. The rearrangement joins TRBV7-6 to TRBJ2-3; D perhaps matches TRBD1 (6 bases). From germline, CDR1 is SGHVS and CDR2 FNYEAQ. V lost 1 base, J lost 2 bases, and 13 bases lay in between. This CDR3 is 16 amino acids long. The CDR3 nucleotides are TGTGCCAGCAGCTTAGAGGTTGCAGGGGCCACAGATACGCAGTATTTT. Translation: CASSLEVAGATDTQYF.

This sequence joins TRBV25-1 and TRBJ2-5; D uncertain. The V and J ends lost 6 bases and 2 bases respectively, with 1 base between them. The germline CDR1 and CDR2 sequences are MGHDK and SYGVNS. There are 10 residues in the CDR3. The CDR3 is CASRQETQYF. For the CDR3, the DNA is TGTGCCAGCAGGCAAGAGACCCAGTACTTC. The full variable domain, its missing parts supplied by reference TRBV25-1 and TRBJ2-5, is EADIYQTPRYLVIGTGKKITLECSQTMGHDKMYWYQQDPGMELHLIHYSYGVNSTEKGDLSSESTVSRIRTEHFPLTLESARPSHTSQYLCASRQETQYFGPGTRLLVL.

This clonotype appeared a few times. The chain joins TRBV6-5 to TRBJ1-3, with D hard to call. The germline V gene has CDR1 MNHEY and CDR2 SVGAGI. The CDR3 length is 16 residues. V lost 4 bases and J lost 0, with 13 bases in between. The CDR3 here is CASSSLLVSSGNTIYF. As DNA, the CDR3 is TGTGCCAGCAGTTCACTCCTAGTGAGCTCTGGAAACACCATATATTTT.

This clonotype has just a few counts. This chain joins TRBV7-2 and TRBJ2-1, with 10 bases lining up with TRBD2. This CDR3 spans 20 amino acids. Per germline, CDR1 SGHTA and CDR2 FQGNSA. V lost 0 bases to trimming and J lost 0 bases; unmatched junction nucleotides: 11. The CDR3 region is CASSLAPSGSLPSSYNEQFF. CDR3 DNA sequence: TGTGCCAGCAGCTTAGCGCCTAGCGGGAGCTTACCTAGCTCCTACAATGAGCAGTTCTTC. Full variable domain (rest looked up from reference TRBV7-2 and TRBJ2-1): GAGVSQSPSNKVTEKGKDVELRCDPISGHTALYWYRQSLGQGLEFLIYFQGNSAPDKSGLPSDRFSAERTGGSVSTLTIQRTQQEDSAVYLCASSLAPSGSLPSSYNEQFFGPGTRLTVL.

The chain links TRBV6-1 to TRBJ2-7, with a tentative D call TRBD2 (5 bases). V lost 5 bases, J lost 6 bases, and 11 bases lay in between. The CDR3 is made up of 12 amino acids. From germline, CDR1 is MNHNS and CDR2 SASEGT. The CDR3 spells CASSFEGAEQYF. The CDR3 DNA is TGTGCCAGCAGTTTCGAGGGTGCCGAGCAGTACTTC.

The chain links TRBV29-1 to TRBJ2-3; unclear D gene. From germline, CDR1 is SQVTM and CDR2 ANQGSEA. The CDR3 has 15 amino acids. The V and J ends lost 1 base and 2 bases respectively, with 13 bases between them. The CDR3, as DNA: TGCAGCGTTGAAGGGAACTGGGTGCCCACAGATACGCAGTATTTT. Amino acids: CSVEGNWVPTDTQYF.

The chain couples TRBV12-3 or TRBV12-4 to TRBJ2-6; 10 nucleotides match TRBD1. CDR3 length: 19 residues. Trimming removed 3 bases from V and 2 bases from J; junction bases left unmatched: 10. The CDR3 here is CASSFSPGQGITGANVLTF. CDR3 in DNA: TGTGCCAGCAGTTTCAGTCCGGGACAGGGGATCACTGGGGCCAACGTCCTGACTTTC.

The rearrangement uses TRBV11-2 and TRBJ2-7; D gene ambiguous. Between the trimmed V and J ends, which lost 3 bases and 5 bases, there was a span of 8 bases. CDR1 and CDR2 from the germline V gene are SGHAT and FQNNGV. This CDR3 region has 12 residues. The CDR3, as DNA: TGTGCCAGCAGCTTCTCTCGCCACGAGCAGTACTTC. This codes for CASSFSRHEQYF.

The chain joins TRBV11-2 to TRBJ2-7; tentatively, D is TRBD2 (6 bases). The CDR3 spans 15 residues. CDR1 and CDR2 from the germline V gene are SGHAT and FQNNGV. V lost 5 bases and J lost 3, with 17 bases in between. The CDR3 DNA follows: TGTGCCAGCAGCCCCCCTGGAGGGCACTACTACGAGCAGTACTTC. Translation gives CASSPPGGHYYEQYF.

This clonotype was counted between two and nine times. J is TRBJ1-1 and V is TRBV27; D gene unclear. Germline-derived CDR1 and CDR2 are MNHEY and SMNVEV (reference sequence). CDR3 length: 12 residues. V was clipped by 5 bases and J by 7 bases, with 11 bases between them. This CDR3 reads CASSRVGDEAFF. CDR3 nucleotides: TGTGCCAGCAGTAGGGTAGGAGATGAAGCTTTCTTT.

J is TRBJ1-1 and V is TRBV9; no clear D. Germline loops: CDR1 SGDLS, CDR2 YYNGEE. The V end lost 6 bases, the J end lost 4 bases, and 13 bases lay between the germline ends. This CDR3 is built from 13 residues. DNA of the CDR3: TGTGCCAGCAACCCCTGGGAGGGCACTGAAGCTTTCTTT. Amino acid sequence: CASNPWEGTEAFF.

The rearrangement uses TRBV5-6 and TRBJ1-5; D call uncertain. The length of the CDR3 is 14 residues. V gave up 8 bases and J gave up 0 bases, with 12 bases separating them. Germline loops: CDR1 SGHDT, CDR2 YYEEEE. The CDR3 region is CASTRANSNQPQHF. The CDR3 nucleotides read TGTGCCAGTACTAGGGCCAATAGCAATCAGCCCCAGCATTTT.

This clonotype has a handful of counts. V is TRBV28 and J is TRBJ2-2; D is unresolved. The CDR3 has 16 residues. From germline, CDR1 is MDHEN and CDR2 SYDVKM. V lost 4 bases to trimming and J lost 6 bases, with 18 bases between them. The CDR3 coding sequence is TGTGCCAGCAGTTCTCCACGTGCCCGGCCCCCCGGGGAGCTGTTTTTT. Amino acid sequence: CASSSPRARPPGELFF.

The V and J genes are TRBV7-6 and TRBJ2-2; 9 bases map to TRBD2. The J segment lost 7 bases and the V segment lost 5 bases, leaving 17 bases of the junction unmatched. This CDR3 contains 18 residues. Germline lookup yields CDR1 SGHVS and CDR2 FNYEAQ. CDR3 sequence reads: CASSPRTAAGGPNGELFF. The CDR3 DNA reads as TGTGCCAGCAGCCCAAGAACGGCGGCGGGAGGGCCTAACGGGGAGCTGTTTTTT.

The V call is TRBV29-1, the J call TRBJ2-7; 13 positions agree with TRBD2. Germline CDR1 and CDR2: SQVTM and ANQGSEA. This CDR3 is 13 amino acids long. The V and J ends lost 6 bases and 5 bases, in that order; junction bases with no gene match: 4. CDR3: CSVAGLAGNEQYF. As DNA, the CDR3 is TGCAGCGTCGCGGGACTAGCGGGGAACGAGCAGTACTTC.

The CDR3 spells CASSPIGGASYNEQFF. The CDR3 DNA reads as TGCGCCAGCAGCCCCATCGGGGGGGCTTCCTACAATGAGCAGTTCTTC. The chain has TRBV4-3 and TRBJ2-1; TRBD2 matches 8 bases. The germline gives CDR1 LGHNA, CDR2 YSLEER. This CDR3 has 16 amino acids. Trimming took 4 bases from V and 1 from J; bases not matched to a gene: 6.

The chain's CDR3 is CASSSETFSVGKNIQYF. CDR3 DNA sequence: TGTGCCAGCAGTTCCGAAACCTTTAGTGTGGGCAAAAACATTCAGTACTTC. The chain combines TRBV27 with TRBJ2-4; no reliable D call. The V end lost 4 bases, the J end lost 3 bases, and 19 bases lay between the germline ends. Germline lookup yields CDR1 MNHEY and CDR2 SMNVEV (reference sequence). This CDR3 is built from 17 residues.

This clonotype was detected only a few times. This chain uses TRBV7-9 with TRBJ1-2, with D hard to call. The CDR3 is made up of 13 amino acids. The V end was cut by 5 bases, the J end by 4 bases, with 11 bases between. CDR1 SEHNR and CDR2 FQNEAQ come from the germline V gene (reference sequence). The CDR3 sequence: CASSGRGLYGYTF. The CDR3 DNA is TGTGCCAGCAGCGGAAGAGGCCTCTATGGCTACACCTTC.

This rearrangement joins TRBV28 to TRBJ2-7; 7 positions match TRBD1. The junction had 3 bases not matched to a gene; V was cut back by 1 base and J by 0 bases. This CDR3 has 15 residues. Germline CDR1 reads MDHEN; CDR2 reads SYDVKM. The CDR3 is CASSLYRTGSYEQYF. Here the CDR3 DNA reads TGTGCCAGCAGTTTATACCGGACAGGCTCCTACGAGCAGTACTTC.

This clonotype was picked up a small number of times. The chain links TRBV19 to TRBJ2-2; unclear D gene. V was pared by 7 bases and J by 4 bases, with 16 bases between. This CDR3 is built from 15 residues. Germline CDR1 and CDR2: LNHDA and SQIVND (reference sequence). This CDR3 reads CASKVGTSSTGELFF. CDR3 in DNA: TGTGCCAGTAAGGTGGGCACCAGTTCCACCGGGGAGCTGTTTTTT. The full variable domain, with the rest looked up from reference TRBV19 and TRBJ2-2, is DGGITQSPKYLFRKEGQNVTLSCEQNLNHDAMYWYRQDPGQGLRLIYYSQIVNDFQKGDIAEGYSVSREKKESFPLTVTSAQKNPTAFYLCASKVGTSSTGELFFGEGSRLTVL.

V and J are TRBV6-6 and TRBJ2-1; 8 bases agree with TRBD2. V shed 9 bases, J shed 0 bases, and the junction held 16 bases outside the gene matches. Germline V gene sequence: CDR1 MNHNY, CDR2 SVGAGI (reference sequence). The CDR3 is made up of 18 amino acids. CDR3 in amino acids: CASHLGLAGPSSYNEQFF. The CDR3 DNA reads TGTGCCAGTCATCTCGGGCTAGCGGGTCCCTCCTCCTACAATGAGCAGTTCTTC.

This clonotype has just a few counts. This chain's CDR3 is CASSTNTGELFF. CDR3 DNA: TGTGCCAGCAGTACTAACACCGGGGAGCTGTTTTTT. The gene calls are TRBV6-2 or TRBV6-3 and TRBJ2-2, with D hard to call. Between the trimmed V and J ends, which lost 5 bases and 2 bases, there was a span of 3 bases. CDR1 and CDR2 from the germline V gene are MNHEY and SVGEGT. The CDR3 extends over 12 amino acids.

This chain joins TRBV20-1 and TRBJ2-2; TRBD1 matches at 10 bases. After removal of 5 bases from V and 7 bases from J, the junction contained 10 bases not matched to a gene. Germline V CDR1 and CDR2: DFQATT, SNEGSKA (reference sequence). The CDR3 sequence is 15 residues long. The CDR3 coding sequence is TGCAGTGCTCCTCGACAGGGGGCGCTCGTCGGGGAGCTGTTTTTT. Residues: CSAPRQGALVGELFF.

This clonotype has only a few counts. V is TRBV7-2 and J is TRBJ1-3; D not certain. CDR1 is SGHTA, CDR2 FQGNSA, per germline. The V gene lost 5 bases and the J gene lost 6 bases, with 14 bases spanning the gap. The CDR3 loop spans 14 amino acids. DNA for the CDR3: TGTGCCAGCAGCGACACTGGCTCAGTAAACACCATATATTTT. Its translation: CASSDTGSVNTIYF. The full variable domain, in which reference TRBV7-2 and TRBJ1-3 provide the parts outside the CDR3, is GAGVSQSPSNKVTEKGKDVELRCDPISGHTALYWYRQSLGQGLEFLIYFQGNSAPDKSGLPSDRFSAERTGGSVSTLTIQRTQQEDSAVYLCASSDTGSVNTIYFGEGSWLTVV.

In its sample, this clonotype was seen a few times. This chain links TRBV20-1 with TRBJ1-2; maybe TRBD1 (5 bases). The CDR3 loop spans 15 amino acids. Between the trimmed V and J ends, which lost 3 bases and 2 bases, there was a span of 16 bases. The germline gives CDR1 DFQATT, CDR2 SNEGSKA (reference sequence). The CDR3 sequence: CSASGTGRGNYGYTF. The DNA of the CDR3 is TGCAGTGCTAGTGGGACCGGACGGGGAAACTATGGCTACACCTTC.

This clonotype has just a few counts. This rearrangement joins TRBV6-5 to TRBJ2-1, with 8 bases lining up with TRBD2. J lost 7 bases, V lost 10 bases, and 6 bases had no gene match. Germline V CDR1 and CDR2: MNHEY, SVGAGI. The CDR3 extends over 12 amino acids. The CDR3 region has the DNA TGTGCCACCGGGGCTAGCGGGAATGAGCAGTTCTTC. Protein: CATGASGNEQFF.